This T cell receptor (beta chain) was observed in a study of early T cells in non-severe SARS-CoV-2 infection. Whole-study context: The input, bulk RNA from unsorted whole blood, was sequenced, and chains were unpaired.

One entry per CDR3 protein results from TCRdb running MiXCR on the 5' RACE reads. The sample records around 47,000 distinct CDR3 sequences, around 10% being singletons. Germline CDR1 MNHEY, CDR2 SMNVEV (reference sequence). V dropped 6 bases and J dropped 3 bases, with 17 bases sitting between them. The CDR3 sequence is 15 residues long. Study-level findings and limits: Anti-spike CD8 specificities were favored by VDJdb matching, whose results missed private and CD4 specificities.

This clonotype was picked up a small number of times. The antigen is undetermined. The sequence came from an adult who was a healthcare worker with PCR-confirmed SARS-CoV-2 infection or an uninfected control (not recorded which). The sequenced material came from whole blood. V usage is TRBV27 and J usage is TRBJ1-2; D gene uncertain. CDR3 in DNA: TGTGCCAGCAGGGCCAGCGACGCACAGCACTATGGCTACACCTTC. Translated, it gives CASRASDAQHYGYTF.